This T cell receptor beta chain emerged from a study of T cell changes during pregnancy in multiple sclerosis. TCRdb keeps only in-frame clones here, not all; method: immunoSEQ multiplex PCR. The repertoire holds around 100,000 clones, with roughly 90% as singletons. Trimming at V came to 0 bases and at J to 8 bases, leaving 10 bases not matched to a gene. The CDR3 is 16 amino acids. Germline-derived CDR1 and CDR2 are SGDLS and YYNGEE. Specimen: peripheral blood, collected after pregnancy. This chain uses TRBV9 with TRBJ2-1, with 8 bases matching TRBD2. The origin of this receptor is a female donor with multiple sclerosis, enrolled in a pregnancy study. CDR3 bases: TGTGCCAGCAGCGTAGATAGTAGCGGGACGGTATATGAGCAGTTCTTC. It translates to CASSVDSSGTVYEQFF.